Below, 25 T cell receptor beta chains from the same sample are listed, as sequenced in a study of CD8 T cells in Susac syndrome. Random hexamers served to reverse transcribe about 0.45 to 1 ug RNA. TCRdb re-analysed the immunoSEQ multiplex PCR reads in MiXCR, keeping a single row per CDR3 protein. The top ten hold about 0.41% of the sample, which has approximately 87,000 distinct CDR3 sequences, roughly 96% seen once. The sequencing sample was made of CD8+ T cells from PBMCs. Receptor source: a human donor with Susac syndrome.

J is TRBJ1-1 and V is TRBV10-3; 8 positions agree with TRBD1. The germline V gene has CDR1 ENHRY and CDR2 SYGVKD. Trimming at V came to 3 bases and at J to 7 bases, leaving 10 bases not matched to a gene. The CDR3 spans 15 residues. Written as DNA, the CDR3 is TGTGCCATCAGTGACCTGACAGGGGTCGGGAATGAAGCTTTCTTT. Its translation: CAISDLTGVGNEAFF.

J is TRBJ2-7 and V is TRBV7-9; the D gene is possibly TRBD1 (5 bases). The CDR3 spans 16 residues. Between the trimmed V and J ends, which lost 4 bases and 0 bases, there was a span of 16 bases. Per the germline V gene, CDR1 is SEHNR and CDR2 is FQNEAQ (reference sequence). The CDR3 sequence: CASSSSAGLLSYEQYV. The CDR3 DNA is TGTGCCAGCAGCTCCTCTGCAGGGCTACTCTCCTACGAGCAGTACGTC.

V gene TRBV2 combines with J gene TRBJ2-5; D gene ambiguous. CDR1 and CDR2 from the germline V gene are SNHLY and FYNNEI. This CDR3 is 11 amino acids long. V lost 2 bases and J 4 bases, leaving 2 bases between the germline ends. For the CDR3, the DNA is TGTGCCAGCAGTGAACCAGAGACCCAGTACTTC. It translates to CASSEPETQYF.

The chain is built from TRBV5-1 and TRBJ2-1; 9 nucleotides align to TRBD2. The CDR3 sequence is 17 residues long. Germline-derived CDR1 and CDR2 are SGHRS and YFSETQ. Trimming at V came to 4 bases and at J to 4 bases, leaving 12 bases not matched to a gene. CDR3 amino acids: CASSPYLAGVTYNEQFF. CDR3 sequence (DNA): TGCGCCAGCAGCCCATACTTAGCGGGAGTTACGTACAATGAGCAGTTCTTC.

This chain joins TRBV28 and TRBJ2-1; 9 nucleotides agree with TRBD2. J was trimmed by 5 bases and V by 4 bases; bases with no gene match: 12. There are 17 residues in the CDR3. Germline CDR1 reads MDHEN; CDR2 reads SYDVKM. The CDR3 is CASSSSQLAGVNNEQFF. The CDR3, as DNA: TGTGCCAGCAGTTCCTCGCAGTTAGCGGGGGTCAACAATGAGCAGTTCTTC.

The rearrangement joins TRBV15 to TRBJ1-5, with unresolved D. The CDR3 is 14 amino acids. Germline CDR1 LNHNV, CDR2 YYDKDF (reference sequence). The germline V and J ends were trimmed by 2 bases and 6 bases, with 11 bases remaining between them. The CDR3 spells CATSRFRYFQPQHF. The CDR3 nucleotides are TGTGCCACCAGCAGATTTCGGTACTTTCAGCCCCAGCATTTT.

This sequence joins TRBV27 and TRBJ2-1; 14 bases align to TRBD2. The germline CDR1 and CDR2 sequences are MNHEY and SMNVEV (reference sequence). CDR3 length equals 14 residues. The junction had 5 bases not matched to a gene; V was cut back by 6 bases and J by 10 bases. CDR3 sequence: CASSLGLAGVEQFF. The CDR3 DNA reads TGTGCCAGCAGCCTGGGACTAGCGGGGGTAGAGCAGTTCTTC.

The sample holds one count of this clonotype. In DNA form, the CDR3 reads TGTGCCGTGGGGGCAGATACGCAGTATTTT. It is translated as CAVGADTQYF. The chain links TRBV27 to TRBJ2-3; the D gene could be TRBD1 or TRBD2 (5 bases each). Trimming shortened V by 11 bases and J by 4 bases, and 7 bases separated the two germline ends. The V gene's germline CDR1 is MNHEY and CDR2 SMNVEV (reference sequence). The CDR3 is made up of 10 amino acids.

V usage is TRBV20-1 and J usage is TRBJ2-3; TRBD1 or TRBD2 may be the D gene (5 bases each). Germline CDR1 is DFQATT and CDR2 is SNEGSKA (reference sequence). The CDR3 has 15 residues. V shed 5 bases and J shed 6 bases, with 21 bases lying between them. The CDR3 loop is CSAGGWVSGADTQYF. The CDR3 DNA reads as TGCAGTGCTGGGGGATGGGTCTCGGGCGCTGATACGCAGTATTTT.

This clonotype has just one count. The chain links TRBV29-1 to TRBJ2-2; D gene ambiguous. Germline V CDR1 and CDR2: SQVTM, ANQGSEA. This CDR3 is built from 19 residues. V was trimmed by 0 bases and J by 3 bases, leaving 23 bases between them. In nucleotides, the CDR3 is TGCAGCGTTGAAGACCCCGTGGACGGAGTTGCGCAGGACACCGGGGAGCTGTTTTTT. Translating it yields CSVEDPVDGVAQDTGELFF.

V is TRBV6-4 and J is TRBJ2-3; 8 positions agree with TRBD2. The CDR3 has 15 amino acids. Germline lookup yields CDR1 MRHNA and CDR2 SNTAGT. The trim removed 0 bases at V and 1 base at J, leaving 0 bases unmatched. CDR3 residues: CASSDSRGGTDTQYF. The CDR3 nucleotides read TGTGCCAGCAGTGACTCGCGGGGGGGCACAGATACGCAGTATTTT.

This clonotype has only a few counts. The chain recombines TRBV29-1 with TRBJ2-6; 7 bases align to TRBD1. V lost 4 bases, J lost 2 bases, and 5 bases stayed unmatched. The CDR3 contains 15 residues. CDR1 and CDR2 (germline): SQVTM, ANQGSEA. For the CDR3, the DNA is TGCAGCGTTGGACAGGGCCACGCTGGGGCCAACGTCCTGACTTTC. Protein sequence: CSVGQGHAGANVLTF.

V and J are TRBV20-1 and TRBJ1-1, with D possibly TRBD1 on 5 matching bases. This CDR3 has 13 amino acids. The V end was cut by 4 bases, the J end by 3 bases, with 12 bases between. CDR1 is DFQATT and CDR2 is SNEGSKA in the germline V gene (reference sequence). Here the CDR3 reads CSATGTVHTEAFF. The CDR3 DNA reads as TGCAGTGCTACCGGGACGGTCCACACTGAAGCTTTCTTT.

Concerning this clonotype itself: An end of the junction does not agree with germline; a read error may underlie this. The rearrangement links TRBV20-1 to TRBJ1-6; D gene ambiguous. Germline CDR1 reads DFQATT; CDR2 reads SNEGSKA (reference sequence). The CDR3 runs to 15 residues. The CDR3 DNA follows: TGCAGTGCCAGAGTTCCCTTCGTAGGAGAATCACCCCTCCACTTT. Its translation is CSARVPFVGESPLHF.

The rearrangement joins TRBV3-1 to TRBJ2-2; D is unclear. V was cut by 1 base and J by 4 bases, with 22 bases left in between. Germline assignment: CDR1 LGHDT and CDR2 YNNKEL (reference sequence). This CDR3 spans 19 amino acids. CDR3 protein: CASSQGPWVVDIGTGELFF. The DNA of the CDR3 is TGTGCCAGCAGCCAAGGACCCTGGGTGGTAGATATTGGCACCGGGGAGCTGTTTTTT.

The rearrangement links TRBV30 to TRBJ2-7, with TRBD2 matching 7 bases. The length of the CDR3 is 15 residues. The germline V gene encodes CDR1 GTSNPN and CDR2 SVGIG (reference sequence). Germline trimming cut 6 bases from V and 12 bases from J; bases unmatched to any gene: 23. The CDR3 DNA reads TGTGCCTGTACCTCGGTTGGCGGGAGAGGTGTGTGGCGGTACTTC. Its protein is CACTSVGGRGVWRYF. The variable domain in full, with the rest retrieved from reference TRBV30 and TRBJ2-7, is SQTIHQWPATLVQPVGSPLSLECTVEGTSNPNLYWYRQAAGRGLQLLFYSVGIGQISSEVPQNLSASRPQDRQFILSSKKLLLSDSGFYLCACTSVGGRGVWRYFGPGTRLTVT.

The gene calls are TRBV28 and TRBJ2-7; D possibly corresponds to TRBD2 (5 bases). Germline loops: CDR1 MDHEN, CDR2 SYDVKM. The CDR3 runs to 14 residues. The V end was cut by 3 bases, the J end by 0 bases, with 9 bases between. In DNA form, the CDR3 reads TGTGCCAGCAGTTTCCGCCGGGGCTCCTACGAGCAGTACTTC. Amino acids: CASSFRRGSYEQYF.

The chain joins TRBV9 to TRBJ1-5; no reliable D call. V was shortened by 3 bases and J by 8 bases, with 12 bases between the two germline ends. Germline V gives CDR1 SGDLS, CDR2 YYNGEE. CDR3 size: 13 residues. CDR3 amino acids: CASSADGVKPQHF. The CDR3 DNA follows: TGTGCCAGCAGCGCCGACGGAGTTAAGCCCCAGCATTTT.

The V gene is TRBV29-1, the J gene TRBJ2-1, with D hard to call. The CDR3 extends over 13 amino acids. The germline V gene has CDR1 SQVTM and CDR2 ANQGSEA. Trimming removed 2 bases from V and 8 bases from J, with 13 bases in between. The DNA for the CDR3 is TGCAGCGTTGAAACAAGGTTTCGGGATGAGCAGTTCTTC. This gives the protein CSVETRFRDEQFF.

V gene TRBV20-1 combines with J gene TRBJ2-7, with TRBD2 identical over 8 bases. Germline V gene data show CDR1 as DFQATT and CDR2 as SNEGSKA (reference sequence). Unmatched junction bases numbered 7, after V lost 3 bases and J lost 3 bases. This CDR3 has 14 residues. CDR3 sequence (DNA): TGCAGTGCTAGTTTGCGGGGGGAACGCTACGAGCAGTACTTC. Protein sequence: CSASLRGERYEQYF.

The genes are TRBV30 and TRBJ2-1, with D perhaps TRBD2 (6 bases). V was pared by 3 bases and J by 4 bases, with 10 bases between. CDR1 and CDR2 from the germline V gene are GTSNPN and SVGIG (reference sequence). CDR3 length: 13 amino acids. The CDR3 DNA follows: TGTGCCTGGAGCCTGGGACTTTACAATGAGCAGTTCTTC. Its protein product is CAWSLGLYNEQFF.

The chain carries TRBV9 and TRBJ2-1, with D unresolved. V was shortened by 0 bases and J by 0 bases, with 7 bases between the two germline ends. The CDR3 is 15 residues long. Germline CDR1 SGDLS, CDR2 YYNGEE. The CDR3 nucleotides read TGTGCCAGCAGCGTAGCCGAAGTCTCCTACAATGAGCAGTTCTTC. This gives the protein CASSVAEVSYNEQFF.

The chain joins TRBV5-1 to TRBJ2-5; D might be TRBD2 (7 bases). Germline CDR1 is SGHRS and CDR2 is YFSETQ. The CDR3 consists of 18 residues. The ends were cut back, 2 bases at V and 2 bases at J, with 22 bases in the middle. CDR3 coding DNA: TGCGCCAGCAGCTTTTGGGGGGGACACCGACTCCCACAAGAGACCCAGTACTTC. This codes for CASSFWGGHRLPQETQYF.

The chain has TRBV5-6 and TRBJ2-3; 7 nucleotides align to TRBD1. After removal of 5 bases from V and 6 bases from J, the junction contained 15 bases not matched to a gene. Germline V gene lookup returns CDR1 SGHDT and CDR2 YYEEEE. CDR3 length: 16 residues. This CDR3 is CASSSPPTGPRDTQYF. The CDR3 DNA follows: TGTGCCAGCAGTTCACCTCCGACAGGGCCCCGGGATACGCAGTATTTT.

The chain links TRBV4-2 to TRBJ2-3; TRBD2 aligns across 14 bases. Trimming took 1 base from V and 5 from J; bases not matched to a gene: 8. Germline V lookup: CDR1 LGHNA, CDR2 YNFKEQ. This CDR3 has 18 residues. This CDR3 reads CASSQVPTSGGAGDTQYF. Written as DNA, the CDR3 is TGTGCCAGCAGCCAAGTCCCGACTAGCGGGGGGGCAGGAGATACGCAGTATTTT.